This record covers a single T cell receptor (beta chain). The antigen remains undetermined. Trimming removed 0 bases at V and 3 bases at J, with 14 bases between. The CDR3 runs 16 residues. CDR1 and CDR2 from the germline V gene are SGHTA and FQGTGA. Overall study findings and caveats: Tumor-infiltrating Treg TCR alpha and beta sequences overlapped most with tumor naive CD4+ T cells, then blood naive.

Semi-nested PCR with Nested Universal Primer A followed constant-region reverse priming of full-length variable regions. Each CDR3 protein gets one entry after TCRdb re-called the 5' RACE reads with MiXCR. This table holds roughly 6,000 distinct CDR3 sequences, 55% to 60% found once. The gene calls are TRBV7-3 and TRBJ1-1; tentative D call: TRBD1 (6 bases). Specimen: tumor-infiltrating memory CD4+ T cells sorted from the breast tumor. Subset defined: memory CD4+ T cells, CD4+CD45RO+CD25-. This receptor was identified in a female donor with breast cancer. For the CDR3, the DNA is TGTGCCAGCAGCTTAACGTCGTCCGGGGGCCACACTGAAGCTTTCTTT. As protein: CASSLTSSGGHTEAFF.